This T cell receptor beta chain was identified in a study of blood T cell repertoires in COVID-19. On the study more broadly: Researchers got acute and convalescent COVID-19 samples from the United States, Italy and Spain. T cells, B-cell-depleted T cells, or PBMCs supplied cDNA or gDNA.

Per the original data handling: The authors estimated nucleated cell counts from reference gene primer amplification. Sequenced by immunoSEQ multiplex PCR; TCRdb stores in-frame clones only, minus some. V, J and clone size are taken as reported in that table, and D and trimming were inferred from the DNA itself. Among under 300,000 clones listed, roughly 89% were seen once. The CDR3 runs to 13 residues. Germline V lookup: CDR1 LGHDT, CDR2 YNNKEL (reference sequence). V was cut by 4 bases and J by 4 bases, with 10 bases left in between. The sample was peripheral blood. The clonotype originates from a woman aged 30 to 39 with active or convalescent COVID-19. V usage is TRBV3-1 (or the pseudogene TRBV3-2) and J usage is TRBJ1-1, with D unresolved. The CDR3 coding sequence is TGTGCCAGCAGCCCATCGGGAATCACTGAAGCTTTCTTT. Its protein product is CASSPSGITEAFF.